This TCR beta chain originates from a study of T-cell memory formation after mild COVID-19. V was cut by 3 bases and J by 3 bases, with 12 bases left in between. The CDR3 has 15 residues. CDR1 SEHNR and CDR2 FQNEAQ come from the germline V gene (reference sequence). TCRdb redid the calling of the 5' RACE reads with MiXCR, one entry per CDR3 protein. Of more than 150,000 distinct CDR3 sequences in the sample, under 20% are singletons; the top ten hold roughly 4%. V usage is TRBV7-9 and J usage is TRBJ2-1, with a tentative D call TRBD1 (6 bases). Sequenced input: PBMCs or a T cell subset sorted from them (not recorded which). This TCR derives from a man between 18 and 35 years old who had mild COVID-19 (a few samples of this study predate the infection). Cell type and time point are not known. The CDR3: CASSFRGLGYNEQFF. CDR3 nucleotide sequence: TGTGCCAGCAGCTTCAGGGGATTGGGCTACAATGAGCAGTTCTTC.